These 2 T cell receptor beta chains originate from one sample sequenced in a study of T cell responses to AZD1222 COVID-19 vaccine (dated by TCRdb to about 2021). This sample's time point label indicates: about 28 days (+/-7) after the second vaccine dose. Libraries were constructed by the immunoSEQ multiplex PCR assay. Here the immuneACCESS table is served through TCRdb, limited to in-frame sequences with V and J called. Missing clones are a known gap in these copies; in checked studies unresolved V genes cover under half, and the rest lacks a known reason. The sample table contains 180,000 or so clones; only one count was recorded for approximately 90% of them. The top ten clonotypes cover 1% to 1.5% of the sample. Material: peripheral blood, obtained 28 days after the second AZD1222 dose. Receptor source: an adult who received the AZD1222 COVID-19 vaccine.

The V and J genes are TRBV7-9 and TRBJ1-2; D is unresolved. V was clipped by 1 base and J by 1 base, with 7 bases between them. CDR1 and CDR2 from the germline V gene are SEHNR and FQNEAQ (reference sequence). CDR3 length: 14 amino acids. The CDR3 DNA is TGTGCCAGCAGCTTAGACAGTATTAACTATGGCTACACCTTC. As protein: CASSLDSINYGYTF.

V gene TRBV3-1 (or the pseudogene TRBV3-2) combines with J gene TRBJ2-7, with a tentative D call TRBD2 (6 bases). CDR3 length: 15 amino acids. With 1 base removed from V and 4 bases from J, the gap between germline ends came to 14 bases. In germline, CDR1 is LGHDT, CDR2 YNNKEL (reference sequence). Here the CDR3 reads CASSQGAGRKYEQYF. CDR3 nucleotides: TGTGCCAGCAGCCAAGGAGCGGGCCGCAAATACGAGCAGTACTTC.